The 25 T cell receptor beta chains in this list originate from one sample, sequenced in a study of B cell selection in AIRE deficiency. The table came from immunoSEQ multiplex PCR; TCRdb's copy has only in-frame clones and leaves some out. The sample has about 24,000 clones; just under 97% are singletons. The sorted conventional CD4 T cells were gated as CD4+CD127+. Material: conventional CD4+ T cells sorted from PBMCs. The receptors originated from a human donor with AIRE deficiency.

This chain links TRBV6-5 with TRBJ2-6; D may correspond to TRBD1 or TRBD2 (5 bases each). CDR3 size: 14 residues. Germline loops: CDR1 MNHEY, CDR2 SVGAGI. The germline V and J ends were trimmed by 8 bases and 2 bases, with 10 bases remaining between them. Written as DNA, the CDR3 is TGTGCCAGCGCCCCGGGGCCTGGGGCCAACGTCCTGACTTTC. Translating gives CASAPGPGANVLTF.

This rearrangement joins TRBV6-6 to TRBJ2-7, with TRBD1 identical over 12 bases. Trimming cost V 5 bases and J 3 bases; bases outside gene matches: 5. This CDR3 region has 15 residues. CDR1 is MNHNY, CDR2 SVGAGI, per germline (reference sequence). Here the CDR3 reads CASSTGTGGHYEQYF. CDR3 bases: TGTGCCAGCAGTACCGGGACAGGGGGCCACTACGAGCAGTACTTC.

This clone was picked up one time. The rearrangement joins TRBV21-1 to TRBJ1-1; the table's D call of TRBD1 was not tested on the DNA. TRBV21-1 is marked as a pseudogene. The CDR3 is 18 residues long. CDR3 bases: TGTGCCAGCAGCGGAGGCAGGGGGCTGCGGAGCGTGAACACTGAAGCTTTCTTT. It encodes CASSGGRGLRSVNTEAFF.

The rearrangement uses TRBV9 and TRBJ2-1; D could derive from TRBD1 or TRBD2 (7 bases each). The germline CDR1 and CDR2 sequences are SGDLS and YYNGEE. The CDR3 runs to 13 residues. V lost 6 bases, J lost 8 bases, and 15 bases lay in between. The CDR3 here is CASTRGGLDEQFF. In nucleotides, the CDR3 is TGTGCCAGCACCAGGGGGGGGTTGGATGAGCAGTTCTTC.

V is TRBV7-8 and J is TRBJ2-5, with 10 bases matching TRBD2. With V trimmed by 6 bases and J by 2 bases, 9 bases remained unmatched. Per the germline V gene, CDR1 is SGHVS and CDR2 is FQNEAQ. The CDR3 extends over 16 amino acids. CDR3 nucleotides: TGTGCCAGCAGTTCCCCACTAGCGGGGTTACAAGAGACCCAGTACTTC. This gives the protein CASSSPLAGLQETQYF.

This clone was counted a single time. The V call is TRBV9, the J call TRBJ2-1; D remains ambiguous. CDR3 length: 12 residues. The V end was cut by 0 bases, the J end by 9 bases, with 7 bases between. Germline V gene sequence: CDR1 SGDLS, CDR2 YYNGEE. The CDR3 sequence: CASSVDKFEQFF. DNA of the CDR3: TGTGCCAGCAGCGTAGATAAGTTTGAGCAGTTCTTC. Supplemented by reference TRBV9 and TRBJ2-1, the full variable domain reads DSGVTQTPKHLITATGQRVTLRCSPRSGDLSVYWYQQSLDQGLQFLIQYYNGEERAKGNILERFSAQQFPDLHSELNLSSLELGDSALYFCASSVDKFEQFFGPGTRLTVL.

This clone appeared a single time. V is TRBV19 and J is TRBJ2-5; D gene unclear. The CDR3 runs 12 residues. With 4 bases removed from V and 3 bases from J, the gap between germline ends came to 6 bases. In germline, CDR1 is LNHDA, CDR2 SQIVND (reference sequence). This chain's CDR3 is CASSSRKETQYF. CDR3 nucleotide sequence: TGTGCCAGTAGTAGTCGTAAAGAGACCCAGTACTTC.

V gene TRBV18 combines with J gene TRBJ1-1; D not certain. The germline gives CDR1 KGHSH, CDR2 LQKENI. This CDR3 contains 12 residues. Trimming removed 4 bases at V and 3 bases at J, with 6 bases between. The CDR3 sequence: CASSLRDTEAFF. DNA of the CDR3: TGTGCCAGCTCACTACGGGACACTGAAGCTTTCTTT. The whole variable domain, filled in from reference TRBV18 and TRBJ1-1, reads NAGVMQNPRHLVRRRGQEARLRCSPMKGHSHVYWYRQLPEEGLKFMVYLQKENIIDESGMPKERFSAEFPKEGPSILRIQQVVRGDSAAYFCASSLRDTEAFFGQGTRLTVV.

The chain links TRBV19 to TRBJ1-4; D not certain. The CDR3 spans 15 residues. The germline V and J ends were trimmed by 5 bases and 0 bases, with 10 bases remaining between them. Germline V gene data show CDR1 as LNHDA and CDR2 as SQIVND (reference sequence). The DNA for the CDR3 is TGTGCCAGTAGTGCCCCCCGGACAACTAATGAAAAACTGTTTTTT. The encoded protein is CASSAPRTTNEKLFF.

The chain uses TRBV28 and TRBJ2-5, with 8 bases aligning to TRBD2. Germline values: CDR1 MDHEN, CDR2 SYDVKM. The length of the CDR3 is 14 residues. J was trimmed by 5 bases and V by 5 bases; bases with no gene match: 7. The CDR3 DNA sequence: TGTGCCAGCAGTCGAACGGGGGGGGATGAGACCCAGTACTTC. It codes for CASSRTGGDETQYF.

The V and J genes are TRBV7-3 and TRBJ2-7, with TRBD1 matching over 7 bases. The germline V gene encodes CDR1 SGHTA and CDR2 FQGTGA. Trimming took 5 bases from V and 7 from J; bases not matched to a gene: 11. The length of the CDR3 is 14 residues. Written as DNA, the CDR3 is TGTGCCAGCAGCAACGGGACAGCCTACGGGGAGCAGTACTTC. Protein product: CASSNGTAYGEQYF. The full variable domain, rest sourced from reference TRBV7-3 and TRBJ2-7, is GAGVSQTPSNKVTEKGKYVELRCDPISGHTALYWYRQSLGQGPEFLIYFQGTGAADDSGLPNDRFFAVRPEGSVSTLKIQRTERGDSAVYLCASSNGTAYGEQYFGPGTRLTVT.

The rearrangement links TRBV13 to TRBJ1-2; 8 bases line up with TRBD1. This CDR3 is 15 amino acids long. J was trimmed by 3 bases and V by 5 bases; bases with no gene match: 8. Germline V gene data show CDR1 as PRHDT and CDR2 as FYEKMQ (reference sequence). CDR3 in amino acids: CASSQRTGRYYGYTF. The DNA of the CDR3 is TGTGCCAGCAGCCAAAGGACAGGGAGGTACTATGGCTACACCTTC.

The rearrangement joins TRBV4-2 to TRBJ1-2; 7 bases are shared with TRBD1. The CDR3 consists of 13 residues. Looked up from germline, CDR1 is LGHNA and CDR2 is YNFKEQ. The V gene end was trimmed by 3 bases and the J gene end by 6 bases; junction bases not matched to a gene: 4. The CDR3 reads CASSQATGDGYTF. The CDR3 nucleotides read TGTGCCAGCAGCCAGGCAACAGGGGATGGCTACACCTTC.

The CDR3: CASSLRGGYNEQYF. Here the CDR3 DNA reads TGCGCCAGCAGCTTGAGAGGGGGCTATAACGAGCAGTACTTC. The chain links TRBV5-1 to TRBJ2-7, with 7 positions matching TRBD1. V gave up 1 base and J gave up 5 bases; unmatched junction bases: 6. Germline CDR1 SGHRS, CDR2 YFSETQ. The CDR3 has 14 amino acids. Drawing the rest from reference TRBV5-1 and TRBJ2-7, the complete variable domain is KAGVTQTPRYLIKTRGQQVTLSCSPISGHRSVSWYQQTPGQGLQFLFEYFSETQRNKGNFPGRFSGRQFSNSRSEMNVSTLELGDSALYLCASSLRGGYNEQYFGPGTRLTVT.

The V and J genes are TRBV4-3 and TRBJ1-2, with TRBD1 identical over 8 bases. The CDR3 runs 15 residues. The V gene end was trimmed by 4 bases and the J gene end by 4 bases; junction bases not matched to a gene: 8. Per germline, CDR1 LGHNA and CDR2 YSLEER. The CDR3 DNA reads TGCGCCAGCAGCCTTGACAGGGGAATGAGCTATGGCTACACCTTC. Protein: CASSLDRGMSYGYTF.

V usage is TRBV7-2 and J usage is TRBJ2-5; 11 bases are a match to TRBD2. CDR3 length equals 15 residues. Germline-derived CDR1 and CDR2 are SGHTA and FQGNSA. With 5 bases clipped from V and 9 bases from J, the junction kept 11 bases outside the gene matches. CDR3 region: CASSVSGRGLAAQYF. The CDR3 bases are TGTGCCAGCAGCGTTAGCGGGAGGGGGCTGGCGGCCCAGTACTTC. Full variable domain (outside the CDR3, taken from reference TRBV7-2 and TRBJ2-5): GAGVSQSPSNKVTEKGKDVELRCDPISGHTALYWYRQSLGQGLEFLIYFQGNSAPDKSGLPSDRFSAERTGGSVSTLTIQRTQQEDSAVYLCASSVSGRGLAAQYFGPGTRLLVL.

The V gene is TRBV29-1, the J gene TRBJ1-2; D call uncertain. The germline V and J ends were trimmed by 3 bases and 1 base, with 6 bases remaining between them. CDR1 SQVTM and CDR2 ANQGSEA come from the germline V gene. The CDR3 sequence is 12 residues long. This chain's CDR3 is CSVDPNNYGYTF. As DNA, the CDR3 is TGCAGCGTTGACCCAAATAACTATGGCTACACCTTC.

The chain employs TRBV12-5 and TRBJ2-1, with D perhaps TRBD2 (6 bases). The germline gives CDR1 LGHNT, CDR2 FRNRAP. V dropped 3 bases and J dropped 7 bases, with 25 bases sitting between them. CDR3 length equals 18 residues. DNA of the CDR3: TGTGCTAGTGGTTTTTTTGCGGGAACCGATGCGTATGTGAATGAGCAGTTCTTC. It specifies CASGFFAGTDAYVNEQFF.

This chain connects TRBV7-2 to TRBJ2-3; TRBD2 is a possible D gene (6 bases). Trimming stripped 5 bases from V and 2 bases from J, with 17 bases between. Germline lookup yields CDR1 SGHTA and CDR2 FQGNSA. The CDR3 has 16 residues. CDR3 protein: CASSRELAAPTDTQYF. CDR3 DNA: TGTGCCAGCAGCAGGGAATTAGCGGCCCCCACAGATACGCAGTATTTT.

This clone was recorded once. As DNA, the CDR3 is TGTGCCAGTACCATGACTAGCGCTTCCTACGAGCAGTACTTC. Amino acids: CASTMTSASYEQYF. The rearrangement joins TRBV19 to TRBJ2-7; 8 nucleotides align to TRBD2. CDR3 length equals 14 residues. With V trimmed by 7 bases and J by 1 base, 6 bases remained unmatched. Germline CDR1 reads LNHDA; CDR2 reads SQIVND (reference sequence).

The CDR3 bases are TGTGCCAGTAGTACGGGACAGGGAGTCAATCAGCCCCAGCATTTT. Its translation: CASSTGQGVNQPQHF. The rearrangement joins TRBV19 to TRBJ1-5; 9 bases are a match to TRBD1. The trim removed 4 bases at V and 3 bases at J, leaving 4 bases unmatched. The CDR3 contains 15 residues. Germline V gene lookup returns CDR1 LNHDA and CDR2 SQIVND (reference sequence).

The chain joins TRBV9 to TRBJ2-5; no definite D call. Trimming removed 0 bases from V and 2 bases from J, with 5 bases in between. There are 13 residues in the CDR3. Per the germline V gene, CDR1 is SGDLS and CDR2 is YYNGEE. The CDR3 region is CASSVEEQETQYF. CDR3 sequence (DNA): TGTGCCAGCAGCGTAGAAGAGCAAGAGACCCAGTACTTC. Full variable domain (rest looked up from reference TRBV9 and TRBJ2-5): DSGVTQTPKHLITATGQRVTLRCSPRSGDLSVYWYQQSLDQGLQFLIQYYNGEERAKGNILERFSAQQFPDLHSELNLSSLELGDSALYFCASSVEEQETQYFGPGTRLLVL.

This rearrangement joins TRBV19 to TRBJ2-1, with 10 nucleotides matching TRBD1. This CDR3 comprises 16 residues. Trimming took 6 bases from V and 14 from J; bases not matched to a gene: 19. In germline, CDR1 is LNHDA, CDR2 SQIVND (reference sequence). CDR3 bases: TGTGCCAGTAGAAGGGGAGGGGACAGGGGAAGGACTAGGGAGTTCTTC. Its translation: CASRRGGDRGRTREFF.

This chain links TRBV2 with TRBJ2-1; TRBD2 might be the D (6 bases). Per the germline V gene, CDR1 is SNHLY and CDR2 is FYNNEI. V gave up 8 bases and J gave up 4 bases, with 9 bases separating them. CDR3 length: 12 amino acids. The CDR3 loop is CASAGFYNEQFF. CDR3 in DNA: TGTGCCAGCGCGGGATTTTACAATGAGCAGTTCTTC.

V gene TRBV9 combines with J gene TRBJ2-1; TRBD2 agrees at 11 bases. Germline V gene sequence: CDR1 SGDLS, CDR2 YYNGEE. The V gene end was trimmed by 3 bases and the J gene end by 7 bases; junction bases not matched to a gene: 9. CDR3 length: 16 amino acids. CDR3 in DNA: TGTGCCAGCAGCGCAGTACTAGCGGGAGCTGAGAATGAGCAGTTCTTC. Translating gives CASSAVLAGAENEQFF.